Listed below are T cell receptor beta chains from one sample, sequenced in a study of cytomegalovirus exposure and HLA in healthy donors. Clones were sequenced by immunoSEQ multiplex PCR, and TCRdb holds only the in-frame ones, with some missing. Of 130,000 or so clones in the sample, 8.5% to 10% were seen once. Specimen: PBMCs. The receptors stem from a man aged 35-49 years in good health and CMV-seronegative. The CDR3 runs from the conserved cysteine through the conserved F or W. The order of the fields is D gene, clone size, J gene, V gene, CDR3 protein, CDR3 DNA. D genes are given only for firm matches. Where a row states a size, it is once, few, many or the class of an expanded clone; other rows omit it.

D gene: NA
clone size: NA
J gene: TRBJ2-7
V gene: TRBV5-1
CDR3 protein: CASSLHDEQYF
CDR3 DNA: TGCGCCAGCAGCTTACACGACGAGCAGTACTTC

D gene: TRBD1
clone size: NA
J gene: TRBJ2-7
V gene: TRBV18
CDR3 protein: CASSPPGQGDEQYF
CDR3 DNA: TGTGCCAGCTCACCACCGGGACAGGGAGACGAGCAGTACTTC

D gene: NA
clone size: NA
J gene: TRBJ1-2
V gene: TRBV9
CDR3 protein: CASRRMRGRGYTF
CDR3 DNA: TGTGCCAGCAGACGGATGCGGGGTAGGGGCTACACCTTC

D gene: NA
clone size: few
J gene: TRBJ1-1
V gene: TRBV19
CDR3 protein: CASARGNTEAFF
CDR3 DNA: TGTGCCAGTGCCCGGGGGAACACTGAAGCTTTCTTT

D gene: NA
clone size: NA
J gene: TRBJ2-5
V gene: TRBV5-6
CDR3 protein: CASSLGPGGETQYF
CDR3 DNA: TGTGCCAGCAGCTTGGGCCCCGGGGGTGAGACCCAGTACTTC

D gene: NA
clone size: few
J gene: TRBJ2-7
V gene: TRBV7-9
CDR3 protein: CASSFGLEDEQYF
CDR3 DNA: TGTGCCAGCAGCTTTGGCCTCGAGGACGAGCAGTACTTC

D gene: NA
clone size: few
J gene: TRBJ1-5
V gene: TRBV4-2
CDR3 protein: CASSLTDNSNQPQHF
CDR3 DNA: TGTGCCAGCAGCCTTACAGATAATAGCAATCAGCCCCAGCATTTT

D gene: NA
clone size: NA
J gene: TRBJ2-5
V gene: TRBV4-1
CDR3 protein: CASSQDLGSRETQYF
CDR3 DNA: TGCGCCAGCAGCCAAGATCTTGGTAGCAGAGAGACCCAGTACTTC

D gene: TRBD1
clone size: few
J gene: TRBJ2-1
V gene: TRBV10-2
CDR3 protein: CASSESWGQGGDEQFF
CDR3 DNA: TGCGCCAGCAGTGAGTCTTGGGGACAGGGTGGGGACGAGCAGTTCTTC

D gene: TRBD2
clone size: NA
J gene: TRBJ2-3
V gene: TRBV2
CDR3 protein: CASSPGLASSSTDTQYF
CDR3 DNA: TGTGCCAGCAGTCCGGGACTAGCGTCCTCTAGCACAGATACGCAGTATTTT

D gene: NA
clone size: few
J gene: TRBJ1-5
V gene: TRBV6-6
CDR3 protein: CASVAKDSNQPQHF
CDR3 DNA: TGTGCCAGCGTAGCCAAAGATAGCAATCAGCCCCAGCATTTT

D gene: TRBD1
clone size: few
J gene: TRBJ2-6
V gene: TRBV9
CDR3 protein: CASSPWDREAGANVLTF
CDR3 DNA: TGTGCCAGCAGCCCCTGGGACAGGGAAGCTGGGGCCAACGTCCTGACTTTC

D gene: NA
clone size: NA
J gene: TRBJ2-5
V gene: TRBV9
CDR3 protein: CASSVEDWIQETQYF
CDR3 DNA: TGTGCCAGCAGCGTAGAGGACTGGATTCAAGAGACCCAGTACTTC

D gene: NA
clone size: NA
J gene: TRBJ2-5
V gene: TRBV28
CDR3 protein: CASSTSGGRETQYF
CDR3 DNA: TGTGCCAGCAGCACCAGTGGCGGGCGAGAGACCCAGTACTTC

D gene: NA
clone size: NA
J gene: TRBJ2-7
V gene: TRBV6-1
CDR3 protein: CASSVTAAYEQYF
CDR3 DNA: TGTGCCAGCAGCGTGACAGCAGCCTACGAGCAGTACTTC

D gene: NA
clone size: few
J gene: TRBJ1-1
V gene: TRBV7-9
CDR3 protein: CASSSPGGDPEAFF
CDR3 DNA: TGTGCCAGCAGCTCACCCGGAGGGGACCCTGAAGCTTTCTTT

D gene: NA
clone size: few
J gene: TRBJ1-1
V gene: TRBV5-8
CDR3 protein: CASSLAPEATEAFF
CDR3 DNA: TGTGCCAGCAGCTTGGCCCCGGAGGCCACTGAAGCTTTCTTT

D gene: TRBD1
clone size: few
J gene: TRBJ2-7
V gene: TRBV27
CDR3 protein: CASSRDRNYEQYF
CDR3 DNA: TGTGCCAGCAGTCGGGACAGAAACTACGAGCAGTACTTC

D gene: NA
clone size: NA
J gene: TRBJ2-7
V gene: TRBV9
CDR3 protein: CASSVGLAYYEQYF
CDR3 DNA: TGTGCCAGCAGCGTAGGTTTGGCTTACTACGAGCAGTACTTC

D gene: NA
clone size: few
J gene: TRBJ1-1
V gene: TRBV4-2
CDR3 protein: CASSQSHTGTGTEAFF
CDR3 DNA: TGTGCCAGCAGCCAATCTCACACAGGGACGGGCACTGAAGCTTTCTTT

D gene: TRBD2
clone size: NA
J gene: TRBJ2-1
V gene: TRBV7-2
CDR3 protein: CASSLAASGGEQFF
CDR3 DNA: TGTGCCAGCAGCTTAGCGGCTAGCGGGGGTGAGCAGTTCTTC

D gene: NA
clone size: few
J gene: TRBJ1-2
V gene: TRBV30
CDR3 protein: CAWSSEATYTF
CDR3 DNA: TGTGCCTGGAGTTCAGAGGCAACCTACACCTTC

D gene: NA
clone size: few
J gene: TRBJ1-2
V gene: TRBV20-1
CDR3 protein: CTLGQNYGYTF
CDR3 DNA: TGCACCCTGGGGCAGAACTATGGCTACACCTTC

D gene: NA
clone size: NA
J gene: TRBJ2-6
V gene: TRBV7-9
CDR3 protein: CASTPGVSSGANVLTF
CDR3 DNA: TGTGCCAGCACTCCGGGGGTTTCCTCTGGGGCCAACGTCCTGACTTTC

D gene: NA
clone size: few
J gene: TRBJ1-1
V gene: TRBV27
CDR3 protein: CASSPRGRAEAFF
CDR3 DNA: TGTGCCAGCAGTCCCAGGGGAAGAGCTGAAGCTTTCTTT

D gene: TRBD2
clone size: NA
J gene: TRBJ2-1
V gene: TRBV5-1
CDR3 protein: CASSLGRGVRNEQFF
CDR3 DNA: TGCGCCAGCAGCTTGGGGCGGGGGGTTCGGAATGAGCAGTTCTTC

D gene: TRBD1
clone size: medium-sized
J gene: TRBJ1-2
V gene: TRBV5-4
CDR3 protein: CASSLRDRVGYTF
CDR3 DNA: TGTGCCAGCAGCTTGCGGGACAGGGTTGGCTACACCTTC

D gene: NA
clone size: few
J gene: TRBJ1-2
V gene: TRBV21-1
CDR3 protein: CASSKGGGNSGYTF
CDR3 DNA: TGTGCCAGCAGCAAAGGGGGGGGCAATTCGGGCTACACCTTC

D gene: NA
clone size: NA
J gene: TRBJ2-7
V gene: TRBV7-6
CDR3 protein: CASSPGSRYEQYF
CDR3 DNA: TGTGCCAGCAGCCCGGGATCGAGGTACGAGCAGTACTTC

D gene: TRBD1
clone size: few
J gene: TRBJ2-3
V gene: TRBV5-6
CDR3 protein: CASSLGTGMRTDTQYF
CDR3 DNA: TGTGCCAGCAGCCTCGGGACAGGGATGCGCACAGATACGCAGTATTTT

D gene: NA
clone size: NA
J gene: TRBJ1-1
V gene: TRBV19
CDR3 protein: CASTPVLGRTEAFF
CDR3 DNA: TGTGCCAGTACCCCCGTATTGGGGAGGACTGAAGCTTTCTTT

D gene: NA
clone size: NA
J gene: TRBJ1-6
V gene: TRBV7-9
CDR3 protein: CASSPPGVSSPLHF
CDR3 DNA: TGTGCCAGCAGTCCCCCGGGGGTTTCTTCACCCCTCCACTTT

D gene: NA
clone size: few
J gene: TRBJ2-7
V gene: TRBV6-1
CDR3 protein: CASGASDRFDEQYF
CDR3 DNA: TGTGCCAGCGGCGCCTCGGACAGATTTGACGAGCAGTACTTC

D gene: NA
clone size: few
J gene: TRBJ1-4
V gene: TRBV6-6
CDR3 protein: CASDRGVNNEKLFF
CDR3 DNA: TGTGCCAGCGACCGGGGGGTTAACAATGAAAAACTGTTTTTT

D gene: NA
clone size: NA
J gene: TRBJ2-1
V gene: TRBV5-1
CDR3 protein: CASSLLAGGPNNEQFF
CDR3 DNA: TGCGCCAGCAGCTTGCTGGCAGGGGGGCCAAACAATGAGCAGTTCTTC

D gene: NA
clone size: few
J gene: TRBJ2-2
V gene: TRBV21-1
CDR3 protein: CASNQYPGANTGELFF
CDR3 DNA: TGTGCCAGCAATCAATATCCAGGCGCGAACACCGGGGAGCTGTTTTTT

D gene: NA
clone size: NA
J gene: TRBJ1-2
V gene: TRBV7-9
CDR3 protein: CDSSITANYGYTF
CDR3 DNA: TGTGACAGCAGCATCACAGCTAACTATGGCTACACCTTC

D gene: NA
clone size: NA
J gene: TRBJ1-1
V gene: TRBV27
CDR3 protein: CASSSGNTEAFF
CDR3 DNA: TGTGCCAGCAGTTCAGGGAACACTGAAGCTTTCTTT